The 21 T cell receptor beta chains listed next were all sequenced from one sample in a study of blood T cell repertoires in COVID-19. The data were produced by immunoSEQ multiplex PCR, yet TCRdb's version contains in-frame clones alone and is incomplete. The sample lists over 100,000 clones, approximately 86% occurring once. What was sequenced was peripheral blood. The receptors originated from a woman in her 70s with COVID-19, enrolled during active disease.

This chain links TRBV3-1 (or the pseudogene TRBV3-2) with TRBJ1-2; tentatively, D is TRBD1 (5 bases). V was cut by 3 bases and J by 2 bases, with 13 bases left in between. The germline CDR1 and CDR2 sequences are LGHDT and YNNKEL (reference sequence). CDR3 length: 15 amino acids. CDR3 in amino acids: CASSHRIGGNYGYTF. In nucleotides, the CDR3 is TGTGCCAGCAGCCACCGCATCGGGGGGAACTATGGCTACACCTTC.

The CDR3 loop is CASSFAGSQETQYF. The CDR3 DNA sequence: TGTGCCAGCAGTTTCGCGGGCAGCCAAGAGACCCAGTACTTC. The rearrangement joins TRBV28 to TRBJ2-5; D is possibly TRBD2 (5 bases). The CDR3 is made up of 14 amino acids. V lost 3 bases, J lost 1 base, and 9 bases lay in between. The germline V gene encodes CDR1 MDHEN and CDR2 SYDVKM. Complete variable domain (other parts from reference TRBV28 and TRBJ2-5): DVKVTQSSRYLVKRTGEKVFLECVQDMDHENMFWYRQDPGLGLRLIYFSYDVKMKEKGDIPEGYSVSREKKERFSLILESASTNQTSMYLCASSFAGSQETQYFGPGTRLLVL.

The chain joins TRBV11-2 to TRBJ1-4; D gene ambiguous. This CDR3 has 14 residues. Germline V gene data show CDR1 as SGHAT and CDR2 as FQNNGV. V lost 2 bases and J lost 0, with 4 bases in between. CDR3: CASSLSATNEKLFF. As DNA, the CDR3 is TGTGCCAGCAGCTTATCAGCAACTAATGAAAAACTGTTTTTT.

This clone was observed a few times. The chain employs TRBV5-6 and TRBJ1-3; maybe TRBD1 (6 bases). This CDR3 has 13 amino acids. Germline V gives CDR1 SGHDT, CDR2 YYEEEE. The germline V and J ends were trimmed by 4 bases and 5 bases, with 10 bases remaining between them. For the CDR3, the DNA is TGTGCCAGCAGCCAAGGACAGCGAAACACCATATATTTT. It yields the protein CASSQGQRNTIYF.

The V gene is TRBV4-1, the J gene TRBJ1-5; maybe TRBD1 (6 bases). Trimming took 4 bases from V and 3 from J, leaving 13 bases between them. Germline CDR1 MGHRA, CDR2 YSYEKL. The CDR3 consists of 15 residues. The CDR3 spells CASSLRAGVNQPQHF. The CDR3 bases are TGCGCCAGCAGCCTCCGGGCAGGGGTCAATCAGCCCCAGCATTTT.

CDR3 sequence (DNA): TGCAGCGTTGAGGGCCCGGGGAAGACCTTC. Translated: CSVEGPGKTF. The chain has TRBV29-1 and TRBJ1-2; D gene ambiguous. Trimming took off 3 bases at V and 14 bases at J, with 13 bases between the two ends. Germline assignment: CDR1 SQVTM and CDR2 ANQGSEA. This CDR3 comprises 10 residues.

The chain carries TRBV19 and TRBJ2-1, with TRBD1 matching 12 bases. CDR3 length: 16 residues. V lost 3 bases, J lost 8 bases, and 8 bases stayed unmatched. Germline values: CDR1 LNHDA, CDR2 SQIVND (reference sequence). The CDR3 coding sequence is TGTGCCAGTAGTATGCCCGGGGACAGGGGGCGTCATGAGCAGTTCTTC. It yields the protein CASSMPGDRGRHEQFF.

The chain recombines TRBV5-4 with TRBJ2-1, with D unclear. V lost 5 bases and J 0 bases, leaving 18 bases between the germline ends. Looked up from germline, CDR1 is SGHNT and CDR2 is YYREEE (reference sequence). There are 17 residues in the CDR3. The CDR3 reads CASSLGGLSSSYNEQFF. Written as DNA, the CDR3 is TGTGCCAGCAGTCTGGGTGGGCTTTCGAGCTCCTACAATGAGCAGTTCTTC.

This clone showed up just once. The chain is built from TRBV2 and TRBJ1-1, with 9 nucleotides matching TRBD1. This CDR3 contains 13 residues. Germline V lookup: CDR1 SNHLY, CDR2 FYNNEI. V trimming: 10 bases; J trimming: 5 bases; junction bases outside the gene matches: 8. CDR3 nucleotides: TGTGCCAACGCGGGACAGGGAGGAACTGAAGCTTTCTTT. Translated: CANAGQGGTEAFF.

This rearrangement joins TRBV2 to TRBJ1-4; TRBD1 matches 9 bases. The CDR3 is 14 residues long. Germline CDR1 reads SNHLY; CDR2 reads FYNNEI. Trimming cost V 7 bases and J 7 bases; bases outside gene matches: 7. CDR3 region: CASIGTGYREKLFF. In nucleotides, the CDR3 is TGTGCCAGCATAGGGACAGGGTATCGTGAAAAACTGTTTTTT. Variable domain in full (rest from reference TRBV2 and TRBJ1-4): EPEVTQTPSHQVTQMGQEVILRCVPISNHLYFYWYRQILGQKVEFLVSFYNNEISEKSEIFDDQFSVERPDGSNFTLKIRSTKLEDSAMYFCASIGTGYREKLFFGSGTQLSVL.

The chain carries TRBV28 and TRBJ2-3, with 8 bases aligning to TRBD2. Germline V gene lookup returns CDR1 MDHEN and CDR2 SYDVKM. The CDR3 contains 16 residues. V gave up 5 bases and J gave up 6 bases; unmatched junction bases: 13. In DNA, the CDR3 is TGTGCCAGCAGTCCCGCCGGCGGCGGGGGGACGGATACGCAGTATTTT. It specifies CASSPAGGGGTDTQYF.

The rearrangement uses TRBV7-9 and TRBJ2-1; 8 bases map to TRBD2. The CDR3 consists of 15 residues. Germline-derived CDR1 and CDR2 are SEHNR and FQNEAQ (reference sequence). V shed 1 base, J shed 4 bases, and the junction held 3 bases outside the gene matches. CDR3 loop: CASSLDGGAYNEQFF. CDR3 coding DNA: TGTGCCAGCAGCTTAGACGGGGGGGCTTACAATGAGCAGTTCTTC.

This chain uses TRBV6-5 with TRBJ1-1; no definite D call. Germline CDR1 and CDR2: MNHEY and SVGAGI. V shed 0 bases and J shed 1 base, with 6 bases lying between them. This CDR3 is built from 14 residues. CDR3 sequence: CASSYSRKNTEAFF. The CDR3 region has the DNA TGTGCCAGCAGTTACTCGAGGAAGAACACTGAAGCTTTCTTT.

The chain couples TRBV30 to TRBJ1-6; D remains ambiguous. Germline CDR1 reads GTSNPN; CDR2 reads SVGIG (reference sequence). This CDR3 is built from 13 residues. V was trimmed by 5 bases and J by 10 bases, leaving 15 bases between them. The CDR3, as DNA: TGTGCCTGGGCCGTAGCGTTAGGATCACCCCTCCACTTT. Amino acid sequence: CAWAVALGSPLHF.

The chain couples TRBV19 to TRBJ1-1, with no clear D. The germline V gene has CDR1 LNHDA and CDR2 SQIVND (reference sequence). V was trimmed by 6 bases and J by 1 base, leaving 12 bases between them. This CDR3 contains 14 residues. CDR3 sequence reads: CASSISGQNTEAFF. The DNA for the CDR3 is TGTGCCAGTAGCATAAGTGGGCAGAACACTGAAGCTTTCTTT.

CDR3 sequence reads: CASSDQGTSYEQYF. CDR3 nucleotides: TGTGCCAGCAGTGATCAGGGGACCTCCTACGAGCAGTACTTC. The chain combines TRBV6-1 with TRBJ2-7; D might be TRBD1 (6 bases). The V end lost 3 bases, the J end lost 0 bases, and 9 bases lay between the germline ends. Germline V gene data show CDR1 as MNHNS and CDR2 as SASEGT. The CDR3 covers 14 residues.

This clone was seen more than once but under ten times. J is TRBJ1-1 and V is TRBV5-1; D might be TRBD1 (6 bases). CDR3 length: 14 amino acids. With 4 bases removed from V and 1 base from J, the gap between germline ends came to 11 bases. Germline values: CDR1 SGHRS, CDR2 YFSETQ. For the CDR3, the DNA is TGCGCCAGCAGCATCTACAGGGAGAACACTGAAGCTTTCTTT. It is translated as CASSIYRENTEAFF.

The chain uses TRBV5-1 and TRBJ1-1; maybe TRBD1 (6 bases). The CDR3 length is 15 residues. CDR1 is SGHRS and CDR2 is YFSETQ in the germline V gene. V shed 1 base and J shed 4 bases, with 14 bases lying between them. The CDR3 spells CASSLNPTGSTEAFF. CDR3 in DNA: TGCGCCAGCAGCTTGAATCCTACAGGGAGCACTGAAGCTTTCTTT.

The CDR3 DNA reads as TGTGCCAGCAGGGACTCCGGGCCATCTCGACCCGGGGAGCTGTTTTTT. Its protein product is CASRDSGPSRPGELFF. The chain combines TRBV28 with TRBJ2-2; TRBD2 is a possible D gene (5 bases). The CDR3 has 16 residues. Trimming removed 6 bases from V and 6 bases from J, with 20 bases in between. In germline, CDR1 is MDHEN, CDR2 SYDVKM.

The V call is TRBV19, the J call TRBJ2-7; 7 nucleotides agree with TRBD2. The V gene end was trimmed by 9 bases and the J gene end by 1 base; junction bases not matched to a gene: 12. This CDR3 has 15 amino acids. The germline V gene encodes CDR1 LNHDA and CDR2 SQIVND (reference sequence). CDR3 DNA: TGTGCCAGCAGCAGATTTGCGGGGGAGTCCTACGAGCAGTACTTC. Its protein product is CASSRFAGESYEQYF.

This clone is termed medium-sized. V is TRBV2 and J is TRBJ2-7; TRBD2 is a possible D gene (6 bases). The CDR3 totals 14 residues. With 2 bases removed from V and 7 bases from J, the gap between germline ends came to 15 bases. Germline V gives CDR1 SNHLY, CDR2 FYNNEI. DNA of the CDR3: TGTGCCAGCAGTGAACCTATAGGTGCGGGGGAGCAGTACTTC. Encoded protein: CASSEPIGAGEQYF.